Shown below are 28 T cell receptor beta chains from a single sample sequenced in a study of blood T cell repertoires in COVID-19. Here immunoSEQ multiplex PCR was the method, and the copy in TCRdb shows in-frame clones only, minus some. The sample carries 200,000 to 250,000 clones, 75% to 90% recorded once. Sequenced input: peripheral blood. The receptors stem from a man aged 60 to 69 who had recovered from COVID-19.

This chain connects TRBV3-1 (or the pseudogene TRBV3-2) to TRBJ2-5; D is unresolved. Between the trimmed V and J ends, which lost 4 bases and 0 bases, there was a span of 6 bases. The CDR3 consists of 13 residues. CDR1 is LGHDT and CDR2 is YNNKEL in the germline V gene (reference sequence). CDR3 in DNA: TGTGCCAGCAGCCTACACAACCAAGAGACCCAGTACTTC. Its translation: CASSLHNQETQYF.

This sequence joins TRBV27 and TRBJ1-6; TRBD1 might be the D (6 bases). V lost 0 bases, J lost 10 bases, and 16 bases lay in between. This CDR3 spans 16 amino acids. The germline V gene has CDR1 MNHEY and CDR2 SMNVEV (reference sequence). For the CDR3, the DNA is TGTGCCAGCAGTTTATCGGTCCAGGGGCAGGGCTCACCCCTCCACTTT. It codes for CASSLSVQGQGSPLHF.

Concerning this clone: Other DNA sequences within the sample encode an identical CDR3. The chain links TRBV9 to TRBJ1-2, with D tentatively TRBD1 (5 bases). The ends were cut back, 0 bases at V and 2 bases at J, with 11 bases in the middle. The CDR3 runs to 15 residues. CDR1 and CDR2 (germline): SGDLS, YYNGEE. CDR3 loop: CASSVEAGGNYGYTF. CDR3 sequence (DNA): TGTGCCAGCAGCGTAGAAGCCGGGGGGAACTATGGCTACACCTTC.

This clone was counted a single time. The J gene is TRBJ1-4, the V gene TRBV9, with 7 bases fitting TRBD1. The CDR3 has 19 amino acids. The germline V gene encodes CDR1 SGDLS and CDR2 YYNGEE. Germline trimming cut 4 bases from V and 0 bases from J; bases unmatched to any gene: 15. This chain's CDR3 is CASSPYNRGRTATNEKLFF. CDR3 DNA sequence: TGTGCCAGCAGCCCCTATAACAGGGGACGGACCGCAACTAATGAAAAACTGTTTTTT.

The chain links TRBV19 to TRBJ2-7, with D maybe TRBD1 (5 bases). Germline-derived CDR1 and CDR2 are LNHDA and SQIVND (reference sequence). The CDR3 contains 15 residues. Trimming cost V 3 bases and J 3 bases, with 15 bases left between them. CDR3 amino acids: CASSIRQGSLYEQYF. CDR3 in DNA: TGTGCCAGTAGTATTCGTCAGGGCAGCCTCTACGAGCAGTACTTC.

The gene calls are TRBV3-1 (or the pseudogene TRBV3-2) and TRBJ1-2, with D perhaps TRBD1 (5 bases). V was cut by 1 base and J by 9 bases, with 15 bases left in between. Germline loops: CDR1 LGHDT, CDR2 YNNKEL (reference sequence). The CDR3 covers 14 residues. The CDR3 sequence: CASSQVDQGRRYTF. The CDR3 DNA is TGTGCCAGCAGCCAAGTTGACCAGGGAAGGCGCTACACCTTC.

The gene calls are TRBV6-2 or TRBV6-3 and TRBJ2-7; 7 bases map to TRBD1. The CDR3 runs 14 residues. V was clipped by 6 bases and J by 0 bases; unmatched bases: 5. Germline V CDR1 and CDR2: MNHEY, SVGEGT. CDR3 DNA: TGTGCCAGCAGCTCTGGACAGGACTCCTACGAGCAGTACTTC. Translating gives CASSSGQDSYEQYF.

The chain combines TRBV13 with TRBJ2-7; 11 bases are a match to TRBD2. The CDR3 runs to 15 residues. Germline CDR1 reads PRHDT; CDR2 reads FYEKMQ (reference sequence). V lost 4 bases to trimming and J lost 5 bases; unmatched junction nucleotides: 7. CDR3 amino acids: CASSSPTSGKNEQYF. CDR3 coding DNA: TGTGCCAGCAGCTCTCCGACTAGCGGGAAGAACGAGCAGTACTTC.

The V gene is TRBV6-5, the J gene TRBJ2-4; a weak D match, TRBD1 (7 bases). The CDR3 has 11 residues. CDR1 is MNHEY, CDR2 SVGAGI, per germline. The germline V and J ends were trimmed by 6 bases and 13 bases, with 13 bases remaining between them. CDR3 loop: CASSQGDLQYF. DNA of the CDR3: TGTGCCAGCAGCCAGGGGGACTTACAGTACTTC.

V is TRBV5-1 and J is TRBJ1-1; D is possibly TRBD1 (5 bases). The V end was cut by 7 bases, the J end by 1 base, with 14 bases between. The germline V gene encodes CDR1 SGHRS and CDR2 YFSETQ. There are 14 residues in the CDR3. The CDR3 DNA reads as TGCGCCAGCTTTTTGGGGGGGACGAACACTGAAGCTTTCTTT. Translation gives CASFLGGTNTEAFF. Full variable domain (missing parts from reference TRBV5-1 and TRBJ1-1): KAGVTQTPRYLIKTRGQQVTLSCSPISGHRSVSWYQQTPGQGLQFLFEYFSETQRNKGNFPGRFSGRQFSNSRSEMNVSTLELGDSALYLCASFLGGTNTEAFFGQGTRLTVV.

The CDR3 is CASSLAGYPRRENYEQYF. CDR3 nucleotides: TGTGCCAGCAGCCTAGCAGGGTACCCTAGGCGGGAGAACTACGAGCAGTACTTC. The chain joins TRBV5-4 to TRBJ2-7, with 7 positions matching TRBD2. This CDR3 is 18 amino acids long. V shed 4 bases, J shed 3 bases, and the junction held 19 bases outside the gene matches. Germline V CDR1 and CDR2: SGHNT, YYREEE (reference sequence).

The chain is built from TRBV15 and TRBJ2-2; 8 bases align to TRBD2. The CDR3 is 18 amino acids. Germline assignment: CDR1 LNHNV and CDR2 YYDKDF (reference sequence). The V and J ends lost 5 bases and 5 bases, in that order; junction bases with no gene match: 16. The CDR3 bases are TGTGCCACCAGCTGGGGGGCTCCGGGACTAGGGGTTACCGGGGAGCTGTTTTTT. Its translation: CATSWGAPGLGVTGELFF.

This chain joins TRBV19 and TRBJ2-3; 7 nucleotides align to TRBD2. CDR1 and CDR2 from the germline V gene are LNHDA and SQIVND (reference sequence). The CDR3 has 13 residues. V shed 4 bases and J 5 bases; nucleotides not matched to a gene: 3. CDR3 loop: CASSSGGVDTQYF. In nucleotides, the CDR3 is TGTGCCAGTAGTAGCGGGGGAGTAGATACGCAGTATTTT.

V usage is TRBV18 and J usage is TRBJ1-2, with a weak D call TRBD1 (5 bases). The V end was cut by 6 bases, the J end by 1 base, with 12 bases between. CDR3 length: 14 amino acids. Germline values: CDR1 KGHSH, CDR2 LQKENI. Written as DNA, the CDR3 is TGTGCCAGCTCCGCCGACGGGGGTAACTATGGCTACACCTTC. This codes for CASSADGGNYGYTF.

The chain employs TRBV5-6 and TRBJ1-5; 10 bases map to TRBD1. The CDR3 has 19 amino acids. Trimming removed 5 bases from V and 0 bases from J; junction bases left unmatched: 14. Germline lookup yields CDR1 SGHDT and CDR2 YYEEEE. The CDR3 loop is CASSPSMTGGFTSNQPQHF. The DNA for the CDR3 is TGTGCCAGCAGTCCCTCAATGACAGGGGGCTTCACTAGCAATCAGCCCCAGCATTTT.

This sequence joins TRBV2 and TRBJ1-1; D uncertain. The germline V gene has CDR1 SNHLY and CDR2 FYNNEI. The CDR3 sequence is 16 residues long. V was trimmed by 1 base and J by 2 bases, leaving 14 bases between them. Here the CDR3 reads CASSEGWARSNTEAFF. The CDR3, as DNA: TGTGCCAGCAGTGAAGGGTGGGCCAGGTCAAACACTGAAGCTTTCTTT.

J is TRBJ1-1 and V is TRBV18; 8 nucleotides agree with TRBD1. The J segment lost 6 bases and the V segment lost 3 bases, leaving 6 bases of the junction unmatched. The CDR3 spans 14 residues. CDR1 and CDR2 from the germline V gene are KGHSH and LQKENI. The chain's CDR3 is CASSPAGGAPEAFF. The CDR3 DNA reads TGTGCCAGCTCACCGGCAGGGGGCGCCCCTGAAGCTTTCTTT.

The rearrangement links TRBV30 to TRBJ2-1, with 12 bases identical to TRBD2. Germline CDR1 GTSNPN, CDR2 SVGIG (reference sequence). J was trimmed by 0 bases and V by 5 bases; bases with no gene match: 8. The CDR3 totals 17 residues. The chain's CDR3 is CAWQGGLAGDSYNEQFF. The CDR3 DNA reads as TGTGCCTGGCAGGGGGGACTAGCGGGCGACTCCTACAATGAGCAGTTCTTC.

The V call is TRBV19, the J call TRBJ1-1, with D possibly TRBD1 on 6 matching bases. This CDR3 spans 15 amino acids. Germline V gene data show CDR1 as LNHDA and CDR2 as SQIVND (reference sequence). Trimming shortened V by 1 base and J by 4 bases, and 13 bases separated the two germline ends. The CDR3 DNA reads TGTGCCAGTAGTATAGCGTTCAGGGGTCGCACTGAAGCTTTCTTT. Its translation: CASSIAFRGRTEAFF.

The chain is built from TRBV29-1 and TRBJ1-2, with unresolved D. Deletions cut 2 bases from V and 0 bases from J, with 7 bases between. The CDR3 covers 13 residues. CDR1 and CDR2 from the germline V gene are SQVTM and ANQGSEA. CDR3 sequence (DNA): TGCAGCGTTGAACGAGCTCCTAACTATGGCTACACCTTC. Residues: CSVERAPNYGYTF.

V is TRBV13 and J is TRBJ1-4; D is undetermined. The CDR3 is 16 amino acids. The ends were cut back, 5 bases at V and 4 bases at J, with 17 bases in the middle. CDR1 is PRHDT, CDR2 FYEKMQ, per germline (reference sequence). CDR3 DNA sequence: TGTGCCAGCAGCGAACGACGGGAGAGTATTAATGAAAAACTGTTTTTT. Translation gives CASSERRESINEKLFF. The full variable domain, rest sourced from reference TRBV13 and TRBJ1-4, is AAGVIQSPRHLIKEKRETATLKCYPIPRHDTVYWYQQGPGQDPQFLISFYEKMQSDKGSIPDRFSAQQFSDYHSELNMSSLELGDSALYFCASSERRESINEKLFFGSGTQLSVL.

The gene calls are TRBV4-3 and TRBJ2-2; D remains ambiguous. Germline V gives CDR1 LGHNA, CDR2 YSLEER. The V end was cut by 4 bases, the J end by 5 bases, with 14 bases between. The CDR3 is made up of 15 amino acids. The CDR3 region has the DNA TGCGCCAGCAGCCTCAGGTATACCATAACCGGGGAGCTGTTTTTT. This gives the protein CASSLRYTITGELFF.

The rearrangement joins TRBV24-1 to TRBJ1-5; 7 nucleotides agree with TRBD1. CDR1 is KGHDR and CDR2 is SFDVKD in the germline V gene. The CDR3 spans 15 residues. V lost 4 bases to trimming and J lost 6 bases; unmatched junction nucleotides: 8. DNA of the CDR3: TGTGCCACCAGTGAAGGAGGGGGCGATTCTCAGCCCCAGCATTTT. This gives the protein CATSEGGGDSQPQHF.

J is TRBJ1-2 and V is TRBV7-2, with D perhaps matching TRBD1 (6 bases). The V end lost 6 bases, the J end lost 4 bases, and 15 bases lay between the germline ends. CDR1 and CDR2 from the germline V gene are SGHTA and FQGNSA. This CDR3 is built from 14 residues. The DNA of the CDR3 is TGTGCCAGCAGACTCGGACCAGGGGCCTATGGCTACACCTTC. This codes for CASRLGPGAYGYTF.

This clone was seen a few times. The chain carries TRBV28 and TRBJ2-7, with D unclear. The CDR3 totals 11 residues. V lost 6 bases and J lost 0, with 3 bases in between. Germline values: CDR1 MDHEN, CDR2 SYDVKM. Here the CDR3 DNA reads TGTGCCAGCAGCCGCTCCTACGAGCAGTACTTC. Residues: CASSRSYEQYF.

The rearrangement uses TRBV7-9 and TRBJ1-5; D call uncertain. This CDR3 contains 14 residues. Looked up from germline, CDR1 is SEHNR and CDR2 is FQNEAQ (reference sequence). V dropped 5 bases and J dropped 3 bases, with 11 bases sitting between them. The CDR3 DNA is TGTGCCAGCAGCCGACCGGGGTACAATCAGCCCCAGCATTTT. Translating it yields CASSRPGYNQPQHF.

The chain carries TRBV4-2 and TRBJ1-4; D is uncertain. The CDR3 is 16 residues long. The V gene lost 0 bases and the J gene lost 0 bases, with 8 bases spanning the gap. In germline, CDR1 is LGHNA, CDR2 YNFKEQ. The CDR3 protein is CASSQERATTNEKLFF. Written as DNA, the CDR3 is TGTGCCAGCAGCCAAGAGCGGGCAACAACTAATGAAAAACTGTTTTTT.

The chain links TRBV18 to TRBJ2-5, with 12 bases aligning to TRBD2. CDR1 is KGHSH, CDR2 LQKENI, per germline. The CDR3 covers 15 residues. Trimming cost V 3 bases and J 4 bases; bases outside gene matches: 3. The CDR3 DNA is TGTGCCAGCTCACCGACTAGCGGGAGATCAGAGACCCAGTACTTC. Protein product: CASSPTSGRSETQYF.